This TCR beta chain was observed in a study of immune evolution from preneoplasia to lung adenocarcinoma. Repertoires were generated with immunoSEQ multiplex PCR, while TCRdb's copy carries only in-frame clones and drops some. The data contain just under 10,000 clones, around four fifths of them singletons. Between about 2013 and 2018, patients underwent resection in Japan or China. The CDR3 sequence is 15 residues long. Germline V gene data show CDR1 as MNHNS and CDR2 as SASEGT. Trimming left V 2 bases short and J 5 bases short, with 15 bases between. The clonotype originates from a person aged 65 to 85 with lung adenocarcinoma. Some clones in this sample may be carry-over from other donors' samples. The chain couples TRBV6-1 to TRBJ1-2; possibly TRBD1 for D (5 bases). The sequenced material came from FFPE minimally invasive lung adenocarcinoma tissue. CDR3 bases: TGTGCCAGCAGTGAATTGTTAGGGGACGGGTATGGCTACACCTTC. It specifies CASSELLGDGYGYTF.